This T cell receptor beta chain derives from a study of blood T cells in healthy people across ages. Overall study findings and caveats: It was held that the diversity estimates obtained from one million T cells were underestimates. Researchers report that TCR beta diversity correlated strongly with naive T cell percentage.

A second about 7 to 12 cycle PCR used barcoded and J-beta primers. TCRdb re-called the 5' RACE reads through MiXCR, storing one row per CDR3 protein. The profile shows about 1.1 million distinct CDR3 sequences, roughly two fifths of them singletons. This clonotype was seen only a few times. What it recognizes is unknown. Approximately 10 milliliters of peripheral blood were drawn from each donor into EDTA-treated tubes. The CDR3 loop spans 13 amino acids. Germline lookup yields CDR1 DFQATT and CDR2 SNEGSKA (reference sequence). Trimming cost V 6 bases and J 6 bases, with 16 bases left between them. The material sequenced was blood. The clonotype was recovered from a man aged 18 to 29 in good health. The rearrangement uses TRBV20-1 and TRBJ2-3; D is perhaps TRBD2 (6 bases). Here the CDR3 DNA reads TGCAGTGCGCCTAAGCGGGCCCCGGATACGCAGTATTTT. Encoded protein: CSAPKRAPDTQYF.